This TCR beta chain was sequenced for a study of blood T cell repertoires in COVID-19. On the study more broadly: Some COVID-19 samples were acute and others convalescent; all came from the United States, Italy and Spain.

As originally analysed: Reference gene primer amplification yielded estimated nucleated cell counts. Profiling relied on immunoSEQ multiplex PCR, and the TCRdb table lists in-frame clones only, not all of them. V, J and clone size are taken as reported in that table, and D and trimming were inferred from the DNA itself. The sample yields hundreds of thousands of clones, 85% to 90% seen once. Germline assignment: CDR1 SNHLY and CDR2 FYNNEI. The CDR3 loop spans 14 amino acids. With V trimmed by 7 bases and J by 11 bases, 15 bases remained unmatched. Seattle participants joined during active infection and were tracked over time.

The sample was peripheral blood. The receptor's source is a man aged 18 to 30 with COVID-19, enrolled during active disease. The chain uses TRBV2 and TRBJ2-3; TRBD1 matches at 7 bases. CDR3 nucleotide sequence: TGTGCCAGCATGAAGGGGACAGACAACGGGATGCAGTATTTT. It yields the protein CASMKGTDNGMQYF. Combining the CDR3 with reference TRBV2 and TRBJ2-3 gives the whole variable domain EPEVTQTPSHQVTQMGQEVILRCVPISNHLYFYWYRQILGQKVEFLVSFYNNEISEKSEIFDDQFSVERPDGSNFTLKIRSTKLEDSAMYFCASMKGTDNGMQYFGPGTRLTVL.